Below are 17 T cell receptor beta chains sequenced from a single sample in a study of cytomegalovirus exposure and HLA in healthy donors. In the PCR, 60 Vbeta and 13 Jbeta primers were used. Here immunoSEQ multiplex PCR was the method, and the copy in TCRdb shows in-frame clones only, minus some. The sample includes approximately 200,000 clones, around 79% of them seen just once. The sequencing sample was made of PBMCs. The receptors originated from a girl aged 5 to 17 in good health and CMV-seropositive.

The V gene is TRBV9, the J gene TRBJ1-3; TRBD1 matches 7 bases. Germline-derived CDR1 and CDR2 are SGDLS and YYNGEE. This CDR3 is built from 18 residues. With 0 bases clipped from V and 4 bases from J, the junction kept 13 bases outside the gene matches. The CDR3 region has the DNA TGTGCCAGCAGCGTAGGGTCGGTAGGGCAGGGGGACGGAAACACCATATATTTT. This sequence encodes CASSVGSVGQGDGNTIYF.

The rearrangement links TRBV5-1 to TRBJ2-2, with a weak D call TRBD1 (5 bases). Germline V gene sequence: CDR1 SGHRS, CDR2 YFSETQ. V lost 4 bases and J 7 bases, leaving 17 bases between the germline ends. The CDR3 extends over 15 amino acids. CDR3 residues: CASSLDPTASGELFF. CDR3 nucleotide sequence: TGCGCCAGCAGCCTAGACCCGACAGCGAGCGGGGAGCTGTTTTTT.

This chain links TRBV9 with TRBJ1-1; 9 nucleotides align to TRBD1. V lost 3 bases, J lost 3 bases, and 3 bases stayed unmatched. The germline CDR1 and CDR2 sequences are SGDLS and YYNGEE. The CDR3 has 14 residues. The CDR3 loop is CASSADRGDTEAFF. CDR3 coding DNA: TGTGCCAGCAGCGCAGACAGGGGGGACACTGAAGCTTTCTTT. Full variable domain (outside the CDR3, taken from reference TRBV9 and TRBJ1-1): DSGVTQTPKHLITATGQRVTLRCSPRSGDLSVYWYQQSLDQGLQFLIQYYNGEERAKGNILERFSAQQFPDLHSELNLSSLELGDSALYFCASSADRGDTEAFFGQGTRLTVV.

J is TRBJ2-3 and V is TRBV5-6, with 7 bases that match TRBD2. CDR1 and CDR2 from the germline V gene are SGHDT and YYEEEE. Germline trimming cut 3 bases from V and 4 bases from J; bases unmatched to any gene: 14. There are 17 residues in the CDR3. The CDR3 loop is CASSWEVGGGFPDTQYF. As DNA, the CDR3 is TGTGCCAGCAGCTGGGAAGTTGGGGGGGGATTCCCAGATACGCAGTATTTT. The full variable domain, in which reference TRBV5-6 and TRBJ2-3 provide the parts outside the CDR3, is DAGVTQSPTHLIKTRGQQVTLRCSPKSGHDTVSWYQQALGQGPQFIFQYYEEEERQRGNFPDRFSGHQFPNYSSELNVNALLLGDSALYLCASSWEVGGGFPDTQYFGPGTRLTVL.

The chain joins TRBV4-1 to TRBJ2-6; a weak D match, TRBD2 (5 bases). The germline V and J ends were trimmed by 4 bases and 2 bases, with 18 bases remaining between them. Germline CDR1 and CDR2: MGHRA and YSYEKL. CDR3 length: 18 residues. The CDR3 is CASSLRELGFPGANVLTF. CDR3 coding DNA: TGCGCCAGCAGCCTAAGGGAGCTGGGGTTCCCTGGGGCCAACGTCCTGACTTTC.

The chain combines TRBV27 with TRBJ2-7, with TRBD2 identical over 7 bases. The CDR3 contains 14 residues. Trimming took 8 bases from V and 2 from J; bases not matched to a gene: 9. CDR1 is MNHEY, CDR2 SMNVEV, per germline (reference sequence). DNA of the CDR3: TGTGCCAGCCCCCGCAGTCGGGGGGCCTACGAGCAGTACTTC. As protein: CASPRSRGAYEQYF.

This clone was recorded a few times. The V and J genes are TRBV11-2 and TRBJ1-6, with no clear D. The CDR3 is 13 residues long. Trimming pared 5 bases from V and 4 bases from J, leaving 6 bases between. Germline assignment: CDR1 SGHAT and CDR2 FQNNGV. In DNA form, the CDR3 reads TGTGCCAGCAGCCGAGGTTATAATTCACCCCTCCACTTT. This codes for CASSRGYNSPLHF.

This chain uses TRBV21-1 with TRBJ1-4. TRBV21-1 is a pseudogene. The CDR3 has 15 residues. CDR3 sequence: CASSKRETEREKLFF. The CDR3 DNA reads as TGTGCCAGCAGCAAAAGGGAGACGGAGAGGGAAAAACTGTTTTTT.

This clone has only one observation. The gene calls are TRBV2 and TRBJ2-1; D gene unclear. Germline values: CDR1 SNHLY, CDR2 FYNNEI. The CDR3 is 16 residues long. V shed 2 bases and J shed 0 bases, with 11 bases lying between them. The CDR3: CASSERPNYSYNEQFF. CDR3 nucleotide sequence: TGTGCCAGCAGTGAAAGGCCAAACTACTCCTACAATGAGCAGTTCTTC. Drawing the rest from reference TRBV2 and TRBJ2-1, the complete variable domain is EPEVTQTPSHQVTQMGQEVILRCVPISNHLYFYWYRQILGQKVEFLVSFYNNEISEKSEIFDDQFSVERPDGSNFTLKIRSTKLEDSAMYFCASSERPNYSYNEQFFGPGTRLTVL.

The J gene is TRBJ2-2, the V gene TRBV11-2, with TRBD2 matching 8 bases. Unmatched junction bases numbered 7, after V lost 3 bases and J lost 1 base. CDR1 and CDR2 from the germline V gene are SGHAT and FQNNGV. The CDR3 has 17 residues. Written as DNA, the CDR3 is TGTGCCAGCAGCTTCCTCGGGCTAGCGGGGAACACCGGGGAGCTGTTTTTT. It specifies CASSFLGLAGNTGELFF.

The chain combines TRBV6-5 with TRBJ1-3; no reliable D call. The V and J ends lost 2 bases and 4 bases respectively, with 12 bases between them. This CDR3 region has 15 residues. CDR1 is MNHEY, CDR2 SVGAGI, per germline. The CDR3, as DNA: TGTGCCAGCAGTTACGATAGCTTTAACGGAAACACCATATATTTT. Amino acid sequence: CASSYDSFNGNTIYF.

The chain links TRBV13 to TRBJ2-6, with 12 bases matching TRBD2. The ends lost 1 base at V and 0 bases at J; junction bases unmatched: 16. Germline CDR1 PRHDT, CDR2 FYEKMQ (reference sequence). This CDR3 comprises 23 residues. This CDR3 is CASSLATSPLAGGTSSGANVLTF. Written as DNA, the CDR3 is TGTGCCAGCAGCTTAGCCACTAGCCCCCTAGCGGGGGGGACCAGCTCTGGGGCCAACGTCCTGACTTTC. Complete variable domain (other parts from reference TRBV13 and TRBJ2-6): AAGVIQSPRHLIKEKRETATLKCYPIPRHDTVYWYQQGPGQDPQFLISFYEKMQSDKGSIPDRFSAQQFSDYHSELNMSSLELGDSALYFCASSLATSPLAGGTSSGANVLTFGAGSRLTVL.

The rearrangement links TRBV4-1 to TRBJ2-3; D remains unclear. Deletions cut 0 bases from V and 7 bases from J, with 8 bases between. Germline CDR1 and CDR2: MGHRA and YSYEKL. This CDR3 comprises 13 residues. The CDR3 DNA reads TGCGCCAGCAGCCAAGATGGCGGCTATACGCAGTATTTT. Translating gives CASSQDGGYTQYF.

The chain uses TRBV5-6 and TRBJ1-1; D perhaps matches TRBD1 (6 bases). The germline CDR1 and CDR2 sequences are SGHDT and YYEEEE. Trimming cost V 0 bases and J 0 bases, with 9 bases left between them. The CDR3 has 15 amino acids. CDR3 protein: CASSLGQDMNTEAFF. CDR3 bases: TGTGCCAGCAGCTTGGGACAGGACATGAACACTGAAGCTTTCTTT.

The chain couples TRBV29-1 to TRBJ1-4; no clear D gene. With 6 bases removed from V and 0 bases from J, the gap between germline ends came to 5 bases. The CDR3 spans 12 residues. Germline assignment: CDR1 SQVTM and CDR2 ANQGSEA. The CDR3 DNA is TGCAGCGTGCAGACAACTAATGAAAAACTGTTTTTT. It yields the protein CSVQTTNEKLFF.

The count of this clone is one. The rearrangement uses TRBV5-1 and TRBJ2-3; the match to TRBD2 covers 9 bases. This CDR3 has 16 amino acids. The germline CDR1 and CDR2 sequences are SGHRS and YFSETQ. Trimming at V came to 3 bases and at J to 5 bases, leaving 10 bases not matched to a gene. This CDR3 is CASSSSSGARQDTQYF. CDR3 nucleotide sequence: TGCGCCAGCAGCTCCTCTAGCGGGGCCCGACAAGATACGCAGTATTTT.

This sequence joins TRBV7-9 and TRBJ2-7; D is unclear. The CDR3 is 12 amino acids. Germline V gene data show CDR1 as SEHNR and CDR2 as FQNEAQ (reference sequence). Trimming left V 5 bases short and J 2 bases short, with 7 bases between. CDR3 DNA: TGTGCCAGCAGCCCAAGAGCCTACGAGCAGTACTTC. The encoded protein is CASSPRAYEQYF.